These T cell receptor beta chains were read from a single sample in a study of blood T cell repertoires in COVID-19. Repertoires were generated with immunoSEQ multiplex PCR, while TCRdb's copy carries only in-frame clones and drops some. Of roughly 120,000 clones in the sample, around 83% were seen once. The material sequenced was peripheral blood. The receptors were sampled from a man aged 35-49 years with acute or convalescent COVID-19. CDR3s include the opening cysteine and the closing phenylalanine or tryptophan. Fields, in order: D gene, clone size, V gene, J gene, CDR3 DNA, CDR3 protein. A D gene is named only where the DNA matches it firmly. Clone sizes are given selectively: once, few, many, or a class where the clone is expanded.

>-|-|TRBV5-8|TRBJ1-1
TGTGCCAGCAGCTTCCCCCTTGGGGGGATCAACACTGAAGCTTTCTTT
CASSFPLGGINTEAFF
>-|-|TRBV11-2|TRBJ2-6
TGTGCCAGCAGCCCGGGTGTCGCGGGTTGGGCCAACGTCCTGACTTTC
CASSPGVAGWANVLTF
>TRBD1|-|TRBV4-1|TRBJ2-3
TGCGCCAGCACCCGAACGGGACAGACACAGACAGATACGCAGTATTTT
CASTRTGQTQTDTQYF
>TRBD1|-|TRBV19|TRBJ2-3
TGTGCCAGTACTCGGGACAGCCCATCTAGCACAGATACGCAGTATTTT
CASTRDSPSSTDTQYF
>-|few|TRBV12-5|TRBJ1-1
TGTGCTAGTGGGAACCGTAACGGGGTTTGCACTGAAGCTTTCTTT
CASGNRNGVCTEAFF
>TRBD1|-|TRBV5-1|TRBJ2-1
TGCGCCAGCACCTTCGAGGGGGCCCAATTCGGTGAGCAGTTCTTC
CASTFEGAQFGEQFF
>-|-|TRBV7-9|TRBJ1-6
TGTGCCAGCAGCCTACGACGGAGCTCCTATAATTCACCCCTCCACTTT
CASSLRRSSYNSPLHF
>TRBD2|-|TRBV7-2|TRBJ2-5
TGTGCCAGCAGCTTGGGACTAGCGGGGGGCGGTGCGACCCAGTACTTC
CASSLGLAGGGATQYF
>-|-|TRBV5-1|TRBJ2-3
TGCGCCAGCAGCCTAACAGGGGGGAGGGCAGATACGCAGTATTTT
CASSLTGGRADTQYF
>-|once|TRBV6-5|TRBJ2-1
TGTGCCATTCAGGGGCAGGATTACAATGAGCAGTTCTTC
CAIQGQDYNEQFF
>-|-|TRBV29-1|TRBJ1-2
TGCAGCGGCGGGACCTTCTATGGCTACACCTTC
CSGGTFYGYTF
>-|-|TRBV18|TRBJ2-3
TGTGCCAGCTCACCACCGCAGGGGGGTTTTACCACAGATACGCAGTATTTT
CASSPPQGGFTTDTQYF
>-|-|TRBV23-1|TRBJ1-2
TGCGCCAGACGCCCCTGGGTCGGGGGGATGTCGGATGGCTACACCTTC
CARRPWVGGMSDGYTF
>-|-|TRBV9|TRBJ2-7
TGTGCCAGCTCAAAAGGACAGTCCTACGAGCAGTACTTC
CASSKGQSYEQYF
>-|once|TRBV29-1|TRBJ1-4
TGCAGCGTTGCCCCCTCGGGGGGGGCAGGTGAAAAACTGTTTTTT
CSVAPSGGAGEKLFF
>-|once|TRBV24-1|TRBJ2-1
TGTGCCACCAGTGATTTAATGGGCCAGGGGAGCAATGAGCAGTTCTTC
CATSDLMGQGSNEQFF
>-|-|TRBV3-1/TRBV3-2|TRBJ2-1
TGTGCCAGCAGCCACTGGGGCCCCTCCTACAATGAGCAGTTCTTC
CASSHWGPSYNEQFF
>-|once|TRBV12-5|TRBJ2-2
TGTGCTAGTGGTTTGCTGACAGGCGCGAACACCGGGGAGCTGTTTTTT
CASGLLTGANTGELFF
>TRBD2|-|TRBV2|TRBJ2-3
TGTGCCAGCAGGCCTCTAGCGGGGGGATCAGATACGCAGTATTTT
CASRPLAGGSDTQYF
>TRBD2|few|TRBV3-1/TRBV3-2|TRBJ2-7
TGTGCCAGCAGCCGCGGACTAGCGGGGGTTGGGGAGCAGTACTTC
CASSRGLAGVGEQYF
>-|-|TRBV7-9|TRBJ1-2
TGTGCCAGCAGCTTAGGGACCTACACAGGGTATGGCTACACCTTC
CASSLGTYTGYGYTF
>-|-|TRBV29-1|TRBJ1-2
TGCAGCGTTGAAGATGTGGGAAGGGTAACGGACAATCTAGGGGGTAACTATGGCTACACCTTC
CSVEDVGRVTDNLGGNYGYTF
>TRBD2|-|TRBV7-9|TRBJ2-7
TGTGCCAGCAGCCGTAGCGGGGGACCCTACGAGCAGTACTTC
CASSRSGGPYEQYF
>-|-|TRBV12-3/TRBV12-4|TRBJ1-2
TGTGCCAGCAGTAGCAGGGTTAACTATGGCTACACCTTC
CASSSRVNYGYTF
>TRBD1|-|TRBV4-1|TRBJ2-7
TGCGCCAGCAGCCCCCGACAGGGTACAATTGGCGAGCAGTACTTC
CASSPRQGTIGEQYF
>-|few|TRBV2|TRBJ2-1
TGTGCCAGCAGTGATTTGCTAGTGAATGAGCAGTTCTTC
CASSDLLVNEQFF
>-|-|TRBV27|TRBJ2-2
TGTGCCAGCAGTCCTACCGGAGGAGCGGACACCGGGGAGCTGTTTTTT
CASSPTGGADTGELFF
>TRBD1|-|TRBV3-1/TRBV3-2|TRBJ2-3
TGTGCCAGCAGCCAAACAGGGGGCACTTTCACAGATACGCAGTATTTT
CASSQTGGTFTDTQYF
>TRBD1|-|TRBV27|TRBJ2-7
TGTGCCAGCAGTTTTGGGGGCGGACAGGGTCGGTACGAGCAGTACTTC
CASSFGGGQGRYEQYF
>-|-|TRBV27|TRBJ2-3
TGTGCCAGCAGTTTGGGTTCAGGAGGGGATACGCAGTATTTT
CASSLGSGGDTQYF
>TRBD2|-|TRBV27|TRBJ2-2
TGTGCCAGCAGTAAACTAGCGGGGGGATCCGGGGAGCTGTTTTTT
CASSKLAGGSGELFF
>TRBD2|-|TRBV11-2|TRBJ2-7
TGTGCCAGCAGCTCCCCACTAGCGGGTAACTACGAGCAGTACTTC
CASSSPLAGNYEQYF
>TRBD1|-|TRBV7-8|TRBJ1-1
TGTGCCAGCAGCTTAGACAGGGGGAACACTGAAGCTTTCTTT
CASSLDRGNTEAFF
>-|-|TRBV27|TRBJ1-4
TGTGCCAGCAGTCCTACGGGGGAGGGTAATGAAAAACTGTTTTTT
CASSPTGEGNEKLFF
>TRBD2|once|TRBV7-2|TRBJ2-3
TGTGCCAGCAGCTTATGGTTCGGGGGGGGGCACGAGGTAGATACGCAGTATTTT
CASSLWFGGGHEVDTQYF
>-|-|TRBV4-1|TRBJ1-1
TGCGCCAGCAGCCCGGGGTGGGGAAACACTGAAGCTTTCTTT
CASSPGWGNTEAFF
>TRBD1|-|TRBV5-6|TRBJ1-6
TGTGCCAGCAGCTTTTCGGACAGGGCTCCAAATAATTCACCCCTCCACTTT
CASSFSDRAPNNSPLHF